The clone carrying this TCR beta chain was detected ten times or more. Antigen unknown. Patients aged 18 to 65 had newly diagnosed hyperthyroidism of under 2 months' duration. Amplified TCR beta CDR3 regions derived from RNA transcripts. First-round RT-PCR of the TCR CDR3 relied on the HTBI primer set. TCRdb recomputed calls from the multiplex PCR reads with MiXCR, one row per CDR3 protein. The sample lists fewer than 750,000 distinct CDR3 sequences; 46% were seen once. V lost 5 bases, J lost 7 bases, and 14 bases stayed unmatched. From germline, CDR1 is DFQATT and CDR2 SNEGSKA (reference sequence). The CDR3 extends over 14 amino acids. The record originates from a study of T cells in Graves' hyperthyroidism and ophthalmopathy. Study observations and caveats: Within blood appeared most thyroid clonotypes that had expanded above 0.001.

This clonotype was sampled from a woman aged 18-29 years with Graves' hyperthyroidism. Sequencing used peripheral blood or thyroid tissue (not recorded which). The gene calls are TRBV20-1 and TRBJ2-7; TRBD1 aligns across 7 bases. The CDR3 sequence: CSAHRQGPRGEQYF. CDR3 nucleotides: TGCAGTGCTCATCGACAGGGACCTAGGGGGGAGCAGTACTTC.